The 31 T cell receptor beta chains reported below all come from one sample, sequenced in a study of neurological immune-mediated disorders. Via MiXCR, TCRdb re-called the 5' RACE reads, giving one row per CDR3 protein. The sample lists 30,000 to 45,000 distinct CDR3 sequences, about 9.9% occurring once. The material sequenced was CD4+ T cells from blood. These receptors were obtained from a woman in her 30s with HTLV-1-associated myelopathy (HAM/TSP).

This clonotype appeared many times. V and J are TRBV5-5 and TRBJ2-3, with 8 bases that match TRBD1. From germline, CDR1 is SGHKS and CDR2 YYEKEE (reference sequence). V lost 1 base and J lost 3; bases outside the gene matches: 7. This CDR3 has 16 amino acids. The DNA for the CDR3 is TGTGCCAGCAGCTTGTATTACAGGGGGTCTACAGATACGCAGTATTTT. This sequence encodes CASSLYYRGSTDTQYF.

To note about this clonotype: Just one base apart from a much larger clone, this may be a read error. V gene TRBV2 combines with J gene TRBJ2-1; D might be TRBD2 (7 bases). The germline V gene has CDR1 SNHLY and CDR2 FYNNEI. The CDR3 sequence is 15 residues long. The V end was cut by 3 bases, the J end by 9 bases, with 18 bases between. CDR3 protein: CASSDRGGGNGEQFF. In DNA, the CDR3 is TGTGCCAGCAGTGACAGGGGCGGGGGAAACGGTGAGCAGTTCTTC.

At least ten counts were recorded for this clonotype. The rearrangement joins TRBV12-3 or TRBV12-4 to TRBJ1-5; D may be TRBD1 (6 bases). The CDR3 totals 14 residues. V gave up 3 bases and J gave up 8 bases, with 14 bases separating them. CDR3 sequence reads: CASSLLGGQEPQHF. In DNA form, the CDR3 reads TGTGCCAGCAGTTTGTTGGGGGGCCAGGAGCCCCAGCATTTT.

This clonotype was found a few times. The genes are TRBV7-3 and TRBJ2-3; no definite D call. V lost 2 bases, J lost 1 base, and 13 bases lay in between. The CDR3 consists of 16 residues. From germline, CDR1 is SGHTA and CDR2 FQGTGA. In DNA form, the CDR3 reads TGTGCCAGCAGCTTATCAACGGGCGTAGGCACAGATACGCAGTATTTT. It codes for CASSLSTGVGTDTQYF.

This clonotype appeared many times. This rearrangement joins TRBV19 to TRBJ1-2, with 7 bases fitting TRBD1. With V trimmed by 7 bases and J by 0 bases, 5 bases remained unmatched. Germline V lookup: CDR1 LNHDA, CDR2 SQIVND (reference sequence). This CDR3 has 14 amino acids. CDR3 DNA: TGTGCCAGTACCCTTGGGACAGCTAACTATGGCTACACCTTC. Its protein is CASTLGTANYGYTF.

For this clonotype: One end of the junction varies from germline; a read error may be responsible. The V gene is TRBV3-1, the J gene TRBJ1-2, with D hard to call. The CDR3 extends over 14 amino acids. Germline CDR1 reads LGHDT; CDR2 reads YNNKEL (reference sequence). CDR3 DNA sequence: TGTGCCTGCAGCCAAGAGACGATGACCTATGGCTACACGTTC. It yields the protein CACSQETMTYGYTF. Supplemented by reference TRBV3-1 and TRBJ1-2, the full variable domain reads DTAVSQTPKYLVTQMGNDKSIKCEQNLGHDTMYWYKQDSKKFLKIMFSYNNKELIINETVPNRFSPKSPDKAHLNLHINSLELGDSAVYFCACSQETMTYGYTFGSGTRLTVV.

This clonotype was detected ten times or more. J is TRBJ1-1 and V is TRBV20-1; TRBD1 matches at 7 bases. This CDR3 comprises 13 residues. Germline-derived CDR1 and CDR2 are DFQATT and SNEGSKA (reference sequence). Trimming took 6 bases from V and 2 from J; bases not matched to a gene: 6. CDR3 loop: CSAQGQLNTEAFF. CDR3 DNA: TGCAGTGCGCAGGGACAGCTAAACACTGAAGCTTTCTTT.

This clonotype was detected many times. V usage is TRBV11-1 and J usage is TRBJ2-1, with no clear D. V lost 5 bases and J 1 base, leaving 15 bases between the germline ends. CDR1 SGHAT and CDR2 FQDESV come from the germline V gene (reference sequence). The CDR3 length is 16 residues. As DNA, the CDR3 is TGTGCCAGCAGCCCAGGCGTCTTTCTTTCCTACAATGAGCAGTTCTTC. Translating it yields CASSPGVFLSYNEQFF.

Many counts were recorded for this clonotype. The chain joins TRBV5-1 to TRBJ2-2; 9 positions match TRBD1. The length of the CDR3 is 14 residues. Germline assignment: CDR1 SGHRS and CDR2 YFSETQ. V dropped 4 bases and J dropped 10; count of bases not matched to a gene: 8. The CDR3 protein is CASSGTGRSLELFF. In nucleotides, the CDR3 is TGCGCCAGCAGCGGGACAGGGAGATCTCTGGAGCTGTTTTTT. The variable domain in full, with the rest retrieved from reference TRBV5-1 and TRBJ2-2, is KAGVTQTPRYLIKTRGQQVTLSCSPISGHRSVSWYQQTPGQGLQFLFEYFSETQRNKGNFPGRFSGRQFSNSRSEMNVSTLELGDSALYLCASSGTGRSLELFFGEGSRLTVL.

There are many counts of this clonotype. The chain employs TRBV10-3 and TRBJ1-1, with TRBD1 identical over 9 bases. The CDR3 contains 15 residues. CDR1 and CDR2 from the germline V gene are ENHRY and SYGVKD. V was pared by 10 bases and J by 1 base, with 10 bases of the junction left unmatched. CDR3 sequence: CATRPGDRANTEAFF. The CDR3 coding sequence is TGTGCCACCCGACCCGGGGACAGGGCGAACACTGAAGCTTTCTTT.

The table lists this clonotype with many counts. The chain recombines TRBV12-3 or TRBV12-4 with TRBJ1-2, with D tentatively TRBD1 (5 bases). Trimming took 2 bases from V and 0 from J, leaving 7 bases between them. The CDR3 length is 14 residues. The CDR3 loop is CASSLRGSNYGYTF. CDR3 bases: TGTGCCAGCAGTTTAAGGGGCTCTAACTATGGCTACACCTTC.

This clonotype appeared many times. This sequence joins TRBV6-1 and TRBJ2-3, with 9 bases fitting TRBD2. Trimming cost V 6 bases and J 2 bases; bases outside gene matches: 24. Germline CDR1 is MNHNS and CDR2 is SASEGT. The CDR3 is 21 residues long. The CDR3 loop reads CASSASGASYWGFAPTDTQYF. In DNA form, the CDR3 reads TGTGCCAGCAGCGCTAGCGGGGCCTCATACTGGGGATTTGCCCCCACAGATACGCAGTATTTT.

This clonotype was detected ten times or more. The rearrangement uses TRBV3-1 and TRBJ2-1, with D possibly being TRBD2 (6 bases). The CDR3 runs to 16 residues. V was pared by 4 bases and J by 4 bases, with 17 bases between. CDR1 is LGHDT, CDR2 YNNKEL, per germline (reference sequence). CDR3 region: CASSPDPGGSYNEQFF. DNA for the CDR3: TGTGCCAGCAGCCCTGACCCCGGGGGATCATACAATGAGCAGTTCTTC.

This clonotype was counted at least ten times. V and J are TRBV5-1 and TRBJ1-1; D not resolved. The V end was cut by 1 base, the J end by 2 bases, with 6 bases between. CDR3 size: 13 residues. The germline V gene has CDR1 SGHRS and CDR2 YFSETQ. CDR3 bases: TGCGCCAGCAGCTTGCTAGTAAACACTGAAGCTTTCTTT. This codes for CASSLLVNTEAFF. Supplemented by reference TRBV5-1 and TRBJ1-1, the full variable domain reads KAGVTQTPRYLIKTRGQQVTLSCSPISGHRSVSWYQQTPGQGLQFLFEYFSETQRNKGNFPGRFSGRQFSNSRSEMNVSTLELGDSALYLCASSLLVNTEAFFGQGTRLTVV.

This clonotype was counted a few times. The junction and the germline gene differ at one end; a read error may be behind it. In DNA, the CDR3 is TGCGCCAGCAGCCTCGAGGGGGCTGGACACACCATATATTTT. The encoded protein is CASSLEGAGHTIYF. J is TRBJ1-3 and V is TRBV5-1; 7 bases map to TRBD1. The CDR3 spans 14 residues. The germline V gene has CDR1 SGHRS and CDR2 YFSETQ. The full variable domain, with the rest looked up from reference TRBV5-1 and TRBJ1-3, is KAGVTQTPRYLIKTRGQQVTLSCSPISGHRSVSWYQQTPGQGLQFLFEYFSETQRNKGNFPGRFSGRQFSNSRSEMNVSTLELGDSALYLCASSLEGAGHTIYFGEGSWLTVV.

This clonotype has ten or more counts. This chain links TRBV6-2 or TRBV6-3 with TRBJ1-5, with TRBD1 identical over 11 bases. Germline assignment: CDR1 MNHEY and CDR2 SVGEGT. Germline trimming cut 7 bases from V and 6 bases from J; bases unmatched to any gene: 8. The CDR3 has 15 residues. CDR3 DNA sequence: TGTGCCAGCAACCCCGGACAGGGGGCAGGTCAGCCCCAGCATTTT. Its protein is CASNPGQGAGQPQHF.

The chain has TRBV20-1 and TRBJ2-1, with 11 bases matching TRBD1. CDR1 and CDR2 from the germline V gene are DFQATT and SNEGSKA (reference sequence). The CDR3 is made up of 15 amino acids. The J segment lost 7 bases and the V segment lost 5 bases, leaving 10 bases of the junction unmatched. CDR3 DNA sequence: TGCAGTGCTTCACCGGGACAGGGGGACGTAAATGAGCAGTTCTTC. This encodes CSASPGQGDVNEQFF.

The chain recombines TRBV18 with TRBJ2-3, with D unresolved. Germline V gives CDR1 KGHSH, CDR2 LQKENI. The ends were cut back, 6 bases at V and 0 bases at J, with 10 bases in the middle. CDR3 length: 14 residues. This CDR3 reads CASSPIDSTDTQYF. As DNA, the CDR3 is TGTGCCAGCTCCCCCATTGACAGCACAGATACGCAGTATTTT.

This clonotype was counted many times. V and J are TRBV21-1 and TRBJ1-1. TRBV21-1 is a recognized pseudogene. This CDR3 contains 13 residues. The CDR3 protein is CASSKVENTEAFF. The CDR3 nucleotides read TGTGCCAGCAGCAAAGTTGAGAACACTGAAGCTTTCTTT.

The genes are TRBV7-9 and TRBJ1-1; 8 bases are shared with TRBD1. After removal of 3 bases from V and 0 bases from J, the junction contained 3 bases not matched to a gene. The CDR3 is 15 amino acids. Germline V gives CDR1 SEHNR, CDR2 FQNEAQ (reference sequence). CDR3 protein: CASSFQTGVNTEAFF. The CDR3 DNA sequence: TGTGCCAGCAGCTTCCAGACAGGGGTGAACACTGAAGCTTTCTTT.

This clonotype appeared many times. This chain connects TRBV20-1 to TRBJ2-7; a weak D match, TRBD1 (6 bases). The CDR3 covers 11 residues. Per germline, CDR1 DFQATT and CDR2 SNEGSKA (reference sequence). V lost 5 bases and J lost 7, with 12 bases in between. CDR3 DNA sequence: TGCAGTGCTGGCCTTAGGGGGGAGCAGTACTTC. This encodes CSAGLRGEQYF.

This clonotype is judged medium-sized. V usage is TRBV9 and J usage is TRBJ1-2; perhaps TRBD1 as D (5 bases). This CDR3 comprises 13 residues. Germline V CDR1 and CDR2: SGDLS, YYNGEE. V was pared by 2 bases and J by 3 bases, with 8 bases between. CDR3 nucleotide sequence: TGTGCCAGCAGCGTCCAGGGTGACTATGGCTACACCTTC. Translation gives CASSVQGDYGYTF.

The table lists this clonotype with many counts. V and J are TRBV20-1 and TRBJ1-6; perhaps TRBD1 as D (6 bases). The length of the CDR3 is 16 residues. CDR1 is DFQATT and CDR2 is SNEGSKA in the germline V gene (reference sequence). V was pared by 5 bases and J by 9 bases, with 23 bases between. The CDR3 DNA reads as TGCAGTGCTTCCCCGGAGGGCCGGGGGCAAATTTCACCCCTCCACTTT. Translated, it gives CSASPEGRGQISPLHF.

This clonotype was observed at least ten times. The V and J genes are TRBV5-5 and TRBJ2-1; tentatively, D is TRBD2 (5 bases). Trimming shortened V by 4 bases and J by 1 base, and 9 bases separated the two germline ends. Germline CDR1 is SGHKS and CDR2 is YYEKEE (reference sequence). CDR3 length equals 14 residues. The DNA of the CDR3 is TGTGCCAGCAGCCCGGACTGGTCCTACAATGAGCAGTTCTTC. It specifies CASSPDWSYNEQFF.

The table lists this clonotype with many counts. The chain has TRBV6-6 and TRBJ1-5, with unresolved D. From germline, CDR1 is MNHNY and CDR2 SVGAGI (reference sequence). Trimming removed 2 bases from V and 0 bases from J, with 8 bases in between. This CDR3 region has 15 residues. CDR3 in amino acids: CASSYEEYSNQPQHF. The DNA for the CDR3 is TGTGCCAGCAGTTACGAGGAGTATAGCAATCAGCCCCAGCATTTT.

This clonotype was detected ten times or more. V usage is TRBV7-9 and J usage is TRBJ1-2; D ambiguous. The germline V and J ends were trimmed by 0 bases and 5 bases, with 19 bases remaining between them. Germline CDR1 is SEHNR and CDR2 is FQNEAQ (reference sequence). This CDR3 has 17 residues. This chain's CDR3 is CASSLAGRVGVTYGYTF. The CDR3, as DNA: TGTGCCAGCAGCTTAGCCGGTCGCGTCGGGGTGACTTATGGCTACACCTTC. The full variable domain, with the rest looked up from reference TRBV7-9 and TRBJ1-2, is DTGVSQNPRHKITKRGQNVTFRCDPISEHNRLYWYRQTLGQGPEFLTYFQNEAQLEKSRLLSDRFSAERPKGSFSTLEIQRTEQGDSAMYLCASSLAGRVGVTYGYTFGSGTRLTVV.

In its sample, this clonotype was seen many times. The V call is TRBV5-1, the J call TRBJ2-3; 7 bases agree with TRBD2. Germline V gives CDR1 SGHRS, CDR2 YFSETQ. The CDR3 consists of 12 residues. CDR3 loop: CASGDPTDTQYF. In DNA form, the CDR3 reads TGCGCAAGCGGGGATCCCACAGATACGCAGTATTTT.

This clonotype was seen ten or more times. This chain links TRBV20-1 with TRBJ2-1; 7 bases map to TRBD2. Germline loops: CDR1 DFQATT, CDR2 SNEGSKA (reference sequence). With 5 bases clipped from V and 2 bases from J, the junction kept 9 bases outside the gene matches. The CDR3 has 15 residues. The CDR3 loop is CSAPKRLATYNEQFF. CDR3 DNA: TGCAGTGCTCCCAAGCGACTAGCTACCTACAATGAGCAGTTCTTC.

The table lists this clonotype with many counts. The genes are TRBV18 and TRBJ2-3; 7 bases match TRBD1. CDR3 length equals 15 residues. CDR1 is KGHSH, CDR2 LQKENI, per germline. V shed 2 bases and J 4 bases; nucleotides not matched to a gene: 6. This CDR3 is CASSPTHQGADTQYF. The CDR3 DNA follows: TGTGCCAGCTCACCAACCCATCAGGGGGCAGATACGCAGTATTTT.

This clonotype has a count of ten or more. The chain links TRBV7-9 to TRBJ2-1; D unclear. The V and J ends lost 6 bases and 0 bases respectively, with 9 bases between them. The length of the CDR3 is 14 residues. From germline, CDR1 is SEHNR and CDR2 FQNEAQ (reference sequence). DNA of the CDR3: TGTGCCAGCAGGAAGACTGACTCCTACAATGAGCAGTTCTTC. Amino acid sequence: CASRKTDSYNEQFF.

This clonotype has a count of ten or more. The rearrangement links TRBV10-2 to TRBJ1-2, with 7 bases that match TRBD1. CDR1 is WSHSY, CDR2 SAAADI, per germline. The CDR3 is made up of 15 amino acids. The J segment lost 5 bases and the V segment lost 3 bases, leaving 9 bases of the junction unmatched. This CDR3 reads CASSDLTGSRYGYTF. The CDR3 coding sequence is TGCGCCAGCAGTGATCTGACAGGGTCTCGGTATGGCTACACCTTC.